This is a list of T cell receptor beta chains from one sample in a study of OX40 agonist ivuxolimab in advanced cancers. The data were produced by immunoSEQ multiplex PCR, yet TCRdb's version contains in-frame clones alone and is incomplete. The profile shows approximately 70,000 clones, 75% to 90% of them singletons. The input for sequencing was CD4+ or CD8+ T cells sorted from blood, taken in a trial of the OX40 agonist ivuxolimab. The receptors stem from an adult with an advanced solid tumor such as melanoma, head and neck, liver or kidney cancer. The CDR3 runs from the conserved cysteine through the conserved F or W. A D gene is named only where the DNA matches it firmly. Not all rows give a size; the values are once, few, many and, for expanded clones, a class.

DNA | CDR3 | D | J | V | size
TGTGCCAGCTCACTCGACAGGGCCCGCAATCAGCCCCAGCATTTT | CASSLDRARNQPQHF | TRBD1 | TRBJ1-5 | TRBV18 | -
TGTGCCAGCAGCTTGGAAGGGACCACAGATACGCAGTATTTT | CASSLEGTTDTQYF | - | TRBJ2-3 | TRBV5-5 | -
TGCGCCAGCAGCTCCGGACAGGGGGCTAGAACAGATACGCAGTATTTT | CASSSGQGARTDTQYF | TRBD1 | TRBJ2-3 | TRBV5-1 | -
TGTGCCAGCAGCCAGACGGACAGCATGAACACTGAAGCTTTCTTT | CASSQTDSMNTEAFF | - | TRBJ1-1 | TRBV11-1 | -
TGTGCCAGCAGCCAGGGGGGACAGGGGAACAACGAGCAGTACTTC | CASSQGGQGNNEQYF | TRBD1 | TRBJ2-7 | TRBV5-4 | -
TGTGCCAGCAGCACCCGACAGGGTTCGCCTAGCACAGATACGCAGTATTTT | CASSTRQGSPSTDTQYF | TRBD1 | TRBJ2-3 | TRBV7-6 | -
TGTGCCAGCAGCTTCGCCCGCAACACCGGGGAGCTGTTTTTT | CASSFARNTGELFF | - | TRBJ2-2 | TRBV7-7 | once
TGTGCCAGCAGCTGGACAGGACCCGGCGAGCAGTACTTC | CASSWTGPGEQYF | TRBD1 | TRBJ2-7 | TRBV11-3 | -
TGTGCCAGCAGCCCCTACGCAGCATACACTGAAGCTTTCTTT | CASSPYAAYTEAFF | - | TRBJ1-1 | TRBV5-6 | -
TGCGCCAGCAGCTCCAACGCTAGGGCAACAGGGGAGCTGTTTTTT | CASSSNARATGELFF | - | TRBJ2-2 | TRBV4-1 | -
TGTGCCAGCAGCGAGGAACTGCGAACAGGGAGGAGCTACAATGAGCAGTTCTTC | CASSEELRTGRSYNEQFF | - | TRBJ2-1 | TRBV5-6 | -
TGTGCCAGTAGTACCCCAAGTAGGCAGGGGGCTTCGACCGGGGAGCTGTTTTTT | CASSTPSRQGASTGELFF | TRBD1 | TRBJ2-2 | TRBV19 | -
TGTGCCTCCCAGTCCCTCAGGAACACTGAAGCTTTCTTT | CASQSLRNTEAFF | - | TRBJ1-1 | TRBV30 | few
TGTGCCAGCAGTGAATTGAGGGGAAGAGATGGCTACACCTTC | CASSELRGRDGYTF | - | TRBJ1-2 | TRBV2 | -
TGTGCCACCAGGCCCCCTAGCGGGGTGACAGATACGCAGTATTTT | CATRPPSGVTDTQYF | TRBD2 | TRBJ2-3 | TRBV15 | -
TGTGCCAGCAGCTTGGAAGGCGGCAGGCCATGGAACACTGAAGCTTTCTTT | CASSLEGGRPWNTEAFF | - | TRBJ1-1 | TRBV5-6 | -
TGTGCCAGCAGCTTGGGTCTAGCGGGAGGGTCGAGCTCCTACGAGCAGTACTTC | CASSLGLAGGSSSYEQYF | TRBD2 | TRBJ2-7 | TRBV5-4 | -
TGTGCCAGCTCGGCGGTTAACACAGATACGCAGTATTTT | CASSAVNTDTQYF | - | TRBJ2-3 | TRBV7-8 | -
TGTGCCAGCAGCTCCGGGGCCGTTTATAATCAGCCCCAGCATTTT | CASSSGAVYNQPQHF | - | TRBJ1-5 | TRBV7-2 | few